This T cell receptor beta chain stems from a study of T cells in Graves' hyperthyroidism and ophthalmopathy. Using RNA transcripts as the source, TCR beta CDR3 regions were amplified. A first-round RT-PCR of the TCR CDR3 used the HTBI primer set. TCRdb fed the multiplex PCR reads into MiXCR, producing one record per CDR3 protein. The sample carries approximately 720,000 distinct CDR3 sequences, about 19% recorded once. With regard to this clonotype: The junction and the germline gene differ at one end; a read error may be behind it.

This CDR3 region has 18 residues. Germline V gene data show CDR1 as MNHNY and CDR2 as SVGAGI (reference sequence). Uncontrolled infection, other autoimmune disease, pregnancy or lactation disqualified patients from enrolment. The clonotype was recovered from a woman aged 50 to 60 with Graves' hyperthyroidism that later progressed to Graves' ophthalmopathy. Sequencing used blood. The chain recombines TRBV6-6 with TRBJ2-1; the match to TRBD2 covers 8 bases. The CDR3 sequence: CASSYSWEERGSYDEQFF. The CDR3 DNA reads TGTGCCAGCAGTTACTCCTGGGAGGAGCGGGGGTCCTACGATGAGCAGTTCTTC.